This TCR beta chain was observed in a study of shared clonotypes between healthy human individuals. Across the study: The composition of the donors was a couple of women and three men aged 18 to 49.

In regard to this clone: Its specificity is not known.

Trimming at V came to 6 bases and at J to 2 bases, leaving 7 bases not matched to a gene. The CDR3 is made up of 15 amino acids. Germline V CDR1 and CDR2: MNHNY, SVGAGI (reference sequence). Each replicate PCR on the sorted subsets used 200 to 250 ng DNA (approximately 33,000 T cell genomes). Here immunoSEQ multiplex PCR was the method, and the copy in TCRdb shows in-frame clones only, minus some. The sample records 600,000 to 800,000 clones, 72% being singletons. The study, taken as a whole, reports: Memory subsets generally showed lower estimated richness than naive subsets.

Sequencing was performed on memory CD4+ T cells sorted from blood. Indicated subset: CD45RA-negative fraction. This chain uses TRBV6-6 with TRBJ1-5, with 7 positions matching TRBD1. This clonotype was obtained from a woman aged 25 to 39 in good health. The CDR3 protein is CASSRTGEGNQPQHF. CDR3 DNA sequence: TGTGCCAGCAGCAGAACAGGGGAGGGCAATCAGCCCCAGCATTTT.